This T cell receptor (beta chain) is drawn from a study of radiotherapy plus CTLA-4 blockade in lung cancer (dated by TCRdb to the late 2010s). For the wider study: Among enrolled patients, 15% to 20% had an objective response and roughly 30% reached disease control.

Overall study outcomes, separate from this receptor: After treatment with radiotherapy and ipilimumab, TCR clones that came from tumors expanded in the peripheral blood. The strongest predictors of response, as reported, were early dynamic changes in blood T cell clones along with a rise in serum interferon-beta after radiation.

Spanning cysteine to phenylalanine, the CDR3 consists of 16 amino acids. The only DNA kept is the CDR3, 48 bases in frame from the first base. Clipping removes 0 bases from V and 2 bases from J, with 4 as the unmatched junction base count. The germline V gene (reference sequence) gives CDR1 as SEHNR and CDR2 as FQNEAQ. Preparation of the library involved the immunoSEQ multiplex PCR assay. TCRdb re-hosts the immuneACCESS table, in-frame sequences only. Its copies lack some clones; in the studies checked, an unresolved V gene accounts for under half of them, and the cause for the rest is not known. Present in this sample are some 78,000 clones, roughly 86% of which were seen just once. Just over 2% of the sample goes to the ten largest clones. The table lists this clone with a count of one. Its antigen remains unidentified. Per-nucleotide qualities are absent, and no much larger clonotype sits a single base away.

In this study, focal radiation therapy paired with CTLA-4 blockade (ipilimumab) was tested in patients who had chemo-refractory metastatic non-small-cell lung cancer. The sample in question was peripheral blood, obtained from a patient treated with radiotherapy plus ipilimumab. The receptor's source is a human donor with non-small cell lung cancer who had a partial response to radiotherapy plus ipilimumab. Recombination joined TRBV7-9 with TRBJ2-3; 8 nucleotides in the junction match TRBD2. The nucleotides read TGTGCCAGCAGCTTAGCGACGGGAGGGCCCACAGATACGCAGTATTTT. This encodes CASSLATGGPTDTQYF.